This TCR beta chain emerged from a study of shared clonotypes between healthy human individuals. Study-wide results and caveats: Roughly 5% of naive CD4 clonotypes were shared across four donors.

This CDR3 is built from 16 residues. V dropped 1 base and J dropped 2 bases, with 14 bases sitting between them. Germline V CDR1 and CDR2: SGHTA, FQGNSA. To note about this clone: Its antigen is as yet unknown.

TCRdb keeps only in-frame clones here, not all; method: immunoSEQ multiplex PCR. The sample carries roughly 1 million clones, roughly 80% recorded once. The TCR was taken from a man between 18 and 29 years old in good health. The V gene is TRBV7-2, the J gene TRBJ1-2; D is unclear. What was sequenced was memory CD4+ T cells sorted from blood. The subset here: CD45RA-negative fraction. The CDR3: CASSLVSDIRNYGYTF. The CDR3 nucleotides read TGTGCCAGCAGCTTAGTTAGTGACATACGGAACTATGGCTACACCTTC. The whole variable domain, remainder taken from reference TRBV7-2 and TRBJ1-2, is GAGVSQSPSNKVTEKGKDVELRCDPISGHTALYWYRQSLGQGLEFLIYFQGNSAPDKSGLPSDRFSAERTGGSVSTLTIQRTQQEDSAVYLCASSLVSDIRNYGYTFGSGTRLTVV.